Following are 26 T cell receptor beta chains from one sample sequenced in a study of blood T cell repertoires in COVID-19. Profiling relied on immunoSEQ multiplex PCR, and the TCRdb table lists in-frame clones only, not all of them. The table records more than 95,000 clones, approximately 81% of them present only once. Specimen: peripheral blood. The receptors stem from a man between 60 and 70 years old with acute or convalescent COVID-19.

The V gene is TRBV23-1, the J gene TRBJ1-1; 7 bases are a match to TRBD1. TRBV23-1 is sorted into the ORF group, with uncertain function. CDR3 length equals 15 residues. Trimming cost V 4 bases and J 1 base; bases outside gene matches: 6. The CDR3: CASSRDRDGNTEAFF. The CDR3 DNA is TGCGCCAGCAGTCGCGACAGGGACGGGAACACTGAAGCTTTCTTT.

The rearrangement joins TRBV6-6 to TRBJ1-1; TRBD1 might be the D (6 bases). The CDR3 is made up of 12 amino acids. Trimming cost V 6 bases and J 11 bases, with 16 bases left between them. Germline lookup yields CDR1 MNHNY and CDR2 SVGAGI (reference sequence). CDR3 region: CASSGGQRGAFF. The CDR3 coding sequence is TGTGCCAGCAGCGGAGGACAGCGTGGGGCTTTCTTT.

V gene TRBV29-1 combines with J gene TRBJ1-5; D possibly corresponds to TRBD1 (5 bases). V dropped 7 bases and J dropped 1 base, with 11 bases sitting between them. Germline V gene lookup returns CDR1 SQVTM and CDR2 ANQGSEA. The CDR3 is 13 residues long. CDR3 sequence (DNA): TGCAGCGCGGGAACAGGAAGCAATCAGCCCCAGCATTTT. Translating it yields CSAGTGSNQPQHF.

The rearrangement joins TRBV29-1 to TRBJ1-2; no clear D. The germline V gene encodes CDR1 SQVTM and CDR2 ANQGSEA. Trimming left V 8 bases short and J 5 bases short, with 12 bases between. The CDR3 loop spans 11 amino acids. CDR3 amino acids: CSTNSEYGYTF. CDR3 DNA: TGCAGCACCAACTCGGAGTATGGCTACACCTTC.

The chain carries TRBV7-8 and TRBJ2-1; D perhaps matches TRBD1 (7 bases). V shed 8 bases and J shed 4 bases, with 21 bases lying between them. This CDR3 is 16 amino acids long. Germline V lookup: CDR1 SGHVS, CDR2 FQNEAQ. CDR3 bases: TGTGCCAGCGCCCTTCTGGGGGGACAGTCTTACAATGAGCAGTTCTTC. This sequence encodes CASALLGGQSYNEQFF.

This sequence joins TRBV7-2 and TRBJ2-2; TRBD2 matches at 7 bases. J lost 1 base, V lost 1 base, and 3 bases had no gene match. The CDR3 contains 16 residues. Germline CDR1 reads SGHTA; CDR2 reads FQGNSA. The CDR3 sequence: CASSLGRGGNTGELFF. DNA for the CDR3: TGTGCCAGCAGCTTAGGGCGCGGGGGGAACACCGGGGAGCTGTTTTTT.

The J gene is TRBJ2-1, the V gene TRBV2; the match to TRBD2 covers 9 bases. This CDR3 is 16 amino acids long. Trimming removed 3 bases from V and 3 bases from J; junction bases left unmatched: 6. Germline V gives CDR1 SNHLY, CDR2 FYNNEI. In DNA form, the CDR3 reads TGTGCCAGCAGTGATTACGAGCGGGGGGACTACAATGAGCAGTTCTTC. Translating gives CASSDYERGDYNEQFF.

This clone was counted once. V is TRBV29-1 and J is TRBJ1-3; 7 bases fit TRBD1. The CDR3 has 13 amino acids. Germline V gene sequence: CDR1 SQVTM, CDR2 ANQGSEA. Trimming took 6 bases from V and 7 from J; bases not matched to a gene: 9. The CDR3 here is CSVTGSEGNTIYF. CDR3 bases: TGCAGCGTGACAGGGAGTGAAGGGAACACCATATATTTT.

The chain couples TRBV6-5 to TRBJ2-2, with 9 positions matching TRBD2. CDR3 length: 15 amino acids. CDR1 is MNHEY, CDR2 SVGAGI, per germline. V was pared by 6 bases and J by 5 bases, with 7 bases of the junction left unmatched. The CDR3 DNA follows: TGTGCCAGCAGACGCGGGGGGGCGGCGACCGGGGAGCTGTTTTTT. It is translated as CASRRGGAATGELFF.

The chain joins TRBV19 to TRBJ2-3, with 9 bases aligning to TRBD2. There are 18 residues in the CDR3. With V trimmed by 5 bases and J by 2 bases, 14 bases remained unmatched. Germline V CDR1 and CDR2: LNHDA, SQIVND (reference sequence). CDR3 region: CASSPSRISGGFTDTQYF. The CDR3 bases are TGTGCCAGTAGTCCAAGCCGAATTAGCGGGGGATTCACAGATACGCAGTATTTT.

This clone was detected a few times. V usage is TRBV30 and J usage is TRBJ2-2; D is ambiguous. Trimming took 0 bases from V and 4 from J, leaving 9 bases between them. Looked up from germline, CDR1 is GTSNPN and CDR2 is SVGIG (reference sequence). The length of the CDR3 is 14 residues. The CDR3 DNA follows: TGTGCCTGGAGTGTTATGGTAGCCACCGGGGAGCTGTTTTTT. This encodes CAWSVMVATGELFF.

The chain recombines TRBV13 with TRBJ2-2, with 10 bases matching TRBD2. Germline-derived CDR1 and CDR2 are PRHDT and FYEKMQ (reference sequence). The J segment lost 6 bases and the V segment lost 5 bases, leaving 9 bases of the junction unmatched. This CDR3 is 16 amino acids long. The CDR3 spells CASSQRQREGPGELFF. In nucleotides, the CDR3 is TGTGCCAGCAGCCAACGCCAGCGGGAGGGCCCCGGGGAGCTGTTTTTT.

This clone was counted a few times. This chain joins TRBV18 and TRBJ1-1; TRBD1 is a possible D gene (6 bases). Germline CDR1 KGHSH, CDR2 LQKENI. This CDR3 spans 14 amino acids. The V end lost 2 bases, the J end lost 5 bases, and 12 bases lay between the germline ends. CDR3 coding DNA: TGTGCCAGCTCACCAAACAGGGATAGGACTGAAGCTTTCTTT. It encodes CASSPNRDRTEAFF.

This clone was counted between two and nine times. This chain connects TRBV27 to TRBJ2-1, with 12 bases lining up with TRBD2. The CDR3 runs to 15 residues. Germline V gene sequence: CDR1 MNHEY, CDR2 SMNVEV (reference sequence). Germline trimming cut 2 bases from V and 7 bases from J; bases unmatched to any gene: 3. The CDR3: CASSLRLAGVNEQFF. In DNA form, the CDR3 reads TGTGCCAGCAGTTTAAGACTAGCGGGAGTGAATGAGCAGTTCTTC.

This clone has more than one count but fewer than ten. The V call is TRBV21-1, the J call TRBJ2-7; the listed D gene, TRBD1, was not tested against the DNA. TRBV21-1 represents a pseudogene. CDR3 length equals 15 residues. CDR3 nucleotides: TGTGCCAGCAGCCCTGGGGGCAGAATCTCCTACGAGCAGTACTTC. Residues: CASSPGGRISYEQYF.

The rearrangement uses TRBV24-1 and TRBJ2-6, with a weak D call TRBD1 (5 bases). The V end lost 3 bases, the J end lost 0 bases, and 8 bases lay between the germline ends. This CDR3 is built from 16 residues. Germline V gives CDR1 KGHDR, CDR2 SFDVKD. The CDR3 DNA reads TGTGCCACCAGTGATGCAGGGAACTCTGGGGCCAACGTCCTGACTTTC. Protein sequence: CATSDAGNSGANVLTF.

V usage is TRBV5-8 and J usage is TRBJ1-3; weak D call: TRBD1 (6 bases). The CDR3 consists of 16 residues. Germline CDR1 SGHTS, CDR2 YDEGEE. The ends were cut back, 7 bases at V and 0 bases at J, with 17 bases in the middle. The DNA of the CDR3 is TGTGCCAGCGCGAGCGGACAGTTCCACTCTGGAAACACCATATATTTT. Its protein is CASASGQFHSGNTIYF.

The J gene is TRBJ2-1, the V gene TRBV19; D possibly corresponds to TRBD2 (7 bases). CDR1 is LNHDA, CDR2 SQIVND, per germline (reference sequence). The V end lost 6 bases, the J end lost 0 bases, and 15 bases lay between the germline ends. CDR3 length: 16 residues. CDR3 DNA sequence: TGTGCCAGTAGCCCGGGGGGCTTTGTCTCCTACAATGAGCAGTTCTTC. It is translated as CASSPGGFVSYNEQFF.

The V call is TRBV4-1, the J call TRBJ2-3, with 10 bases aligning to TRBD1. CDR1 MGHRA and CDR2 YSYEKL come from the germline V gene. V lost 2 bases, J lost 4 bases, and 9 bases stayed unmatched. This CDR3 has 17 amino acids. CDR3 region: CASSQFETGGGADTQYF. The DNA for the CDR3 is TGCGCCAGCAGCCAATTTGAGACAGGGGGCGGCGCAGATACGCAGTATTTT.

This clone has more than one count but fewer than ten. The chain couples TRBV10-3 to TRBJ2-3; maybe TRBD2 (7 bases). Trimming removed 4 bases from V and 2 bases from J, with 25 bases in between. The CDR3 is 19 residues long. The germline V gene encodes CDR1 ENHRY and CDR2 SYGVKD. The CDR3 DNA follows: TGTGCCATCAGTGCCTCGTGGGCGGGGGCCGATCTTGACACAGATACGCAGTATTTT. This gives the protein CAISASWAGADLDTDTQYF.

The chain links TRBV10-2 to TRBJ1-2; D not resolved. CDR3 length: 12 amino acids. Germline CDR1 WSHSY, CDR2 SAAADI. With 7 bases removed from V and 5 bases from J, the gap between germline ends came to 11 bases. CDR3 in amino acids: CASTSSFYGYTF. The CDR3 DNA reads TGCGCCAGCACTTCCAGTTTTTATGGCTACACCTTC.

The chain joins TRBV6-5 to TRBJ1-2, with TRBD1 matching over 8 bases. Germline values: CDR1 MNHEY, CDR2 SVGAGI. The V and J ends lost 6 bases and 6 bases, in that order; junction bases with no gene match: 9. CDR3 length: 14 residues. CDR3 DNA: TGTGCCAGCAGCTGGACAGGGACATTGCATGGCTACACCTTC. As protein: CASSWTGTLHGYTF.

This rearrangement joins TRBV5-1 to TRBJ1-2; 11 nucleotides match TRBD1. Germline lookup yields CDR1 SGHRS and CDR2 YFSETQ. V trimming: 0 bases; J trimming: 6 bases; junction bases outside the gene matches: 7. The CDR3 consists of 16 residues. CDR3 sequence reads: CASSLGGRTGGDGYTF. CDR3 sequence (DNA): TGCGCCAGCAGCTTGGGCGGGAGGACAGGGGGCGATGGCTACACCTTC.

This clone was detected only once. The rearrangement uses TRBV7-9 and TRBJ2-1; 8 positions agree with TRBD2. The trim removed 5 bases at V and 10 bases at J, leaving 13 bases unmatched. The CDR3 has 15 amino acids. Germline loops: CDR1 SEHNR, CDR2 FQNEAQ (reference sequence). CDR3 sequence: CASSQPRSGSGEQFF. The CDR3 nucleotides read TGTGCCAGCAGCCAACCGAGGAGCGGGAGTGGGGAGCAGTTCTTC.

The V and J genes are TRBV2 and TRBJ1-1; 8 positions agree with TRBD1. The length of the CDR3 is 15 residues. In germline, CDR1 is SNHLY, CDR2 FYNNEI. The V and J ends lost 7 bases and 1 base, in that order; junction bases with no gene match: 8. The CDR3 reads CASILLGQGNTEAFF. The CDR3 DNA sequence: TGTGCCAGCATCCTCCTAGGACAGGGGAACACTGAAGCTTTCTTT.

The chain carries TRBV30 and TRBJ1-1; D gene unclear. CDR1 is GTSNPN, CDR2 SVGIG, per germline (reference sequence). Trimming left V 4 bases short and J 1 base short, with 10 bases between. CDR3 length equals 13 residues. CDR3 amino acids: CAWNQASNTEAFF. The CDR3 nucleotides are TGTGCCTGGAACCAGGCTTCGAACACTGAAGCTTTCTTT.